The 14 T cell receptor beta chains below come from one sample, sequenced in a study of OX40 agonist ivuxolimab in advanced cancers. This table comes from immunoSEQ multiplex PCR, and its TCRdb copy is limited to in-frame clones, with some not included. This sample has under 65,000 clones, with around 84% found just once. The sequencing here drew on CD4+ or CD8+ T cells sorted from blood, taken in a trial of the OX40 agonist ivuxolimab. These receptor sequences come from an adult with an advanced solid tumor such as melanoma, head and neck, liver or kidney cancer.

The V call is TRBV2, the J call TRBJ2-3; TRBD2 matches 11 bases. This CDR3 has 15 amino acids. Germline lookup yields CDR1 SNHLY and CDR2 FYNNEI. Trimming cost V 3 bases and J 4 bases; bases outside gene matches: 3. This CDR3 is CASSDVTSGADTQYF. As DNA, the CDR3 is TGTGCCAGCAGTGATGTGACTAGCGGGGCAGATACGCAGTATTTT.

The chain links TRBV2 to TRBJ1-6; a possible D gene is TRBD1 (5 bases). The CDR3 has 16 amino acids. V was trimmed by 8 bases and J by 0 bases, leaving 14 bases between them. Germline CDR1 reads SNHLY; CDR2 reads FYNNEI. The chain's CDR3 is CASGTAGGSYNSPLHF. In nucleotides, the CDR3 is TGTGCCAGCGGTACCGCCGGGGGCTCCTATAATTCACCCCTCCACTTT.

V is TRBV2 and J is TRBJ2-2, with TRBD2 matching over 10 bases. The CDR3 covers 15 residues. CDR1 is SNHLY and CDR2 is FYNNEI in the germline V gene. Trimming at V came to 2 bases and at J to 6 bases, leaving 3 bases not matched to a gene. CDR3 sequence reads: CASSETSGAAGELFF. The CDR3, as DNA: TGTGCCAGCAGTGAAACTAGCGGGGCGGCCGGGGAGCTGTTTTTT.

This chain links TRBV21-1 with TRBJ1-1; no check of the table's D call, TRBD1, against the DNA was made. TRBV21-1 is a recognized pseudogene. The CDR3 runs to 17 residues. CDR3 region: CASTEKKTGATNTEAFF. The CDR3 DNA follows: TGTGCCAGCACCGAGAAAAAGACAGGGGCTACGAACACTGAAGCTTTCTTT.

The V gene is TRBV29-1, the J gene TRBJ1-1, with D hard to call. There are 12 residues in the CDR3. Germline V gene lookup returns CDR1 SQVTM and CDR2 ANQGSEA. Trimming took off 5 bases at V and 0 bases at J, with 7 bases between the two ends. CDR3 sequence reads: CSVRQLNTEAFF. DNA of the CDR3: TGCAGCGTTCGGCAGCTGAACACTGAAGCTTTCTTT.

The chain is built from TRBV28 and TRBJ2-5; D perhaps matches TRBD1 (5 bases). V was clipped by 2 bases and J by 5 bases, with 9 bases between them. CDR3 length: 13 residues. The germline gives CDR1 MDHEN, CDR2 SYDVKM. The chain's CDR3 is CASSLGARETQYF. The CDR3 DNA reads TGTGCCAGCAGTTTAGGGGCGCGGGAGACCCAGTACTTC.

The chain combines TRBV6-5 with TRBJ2-5; D not certain. The tail of the sequence fits TRBJ2-7 better, so the J call may be wrong. The CDR3 sequence is 14 residues long. Germline V lookup: CDR1 MNHEY, CDR2 SVGAGI. The CDR3 DNA sequence: TGTGCCAGCAGAAATCTAAGGAGCTCCTACGAGCAGTACTTC. As protein: CASRNLRSSYEQYF.

The chain couples TRBV6-1 to TRBJ1-2; no reliable D call. CDR3 length: 14 amino acids. The ends were cut back, 4 bases at V and 8 bases at J, with 17 bases in the middle. Germline V CDR1 and CDR2: MNHNS, SASEGT. The CDR3 loop reads CASSAPYAPNGYTF. CDR3 coding DNA: TGTGCCAGCAGTGCCCCATATGCCCCGAACGGCTACACCTTC.

The V gene is TRBV10-1, the J gene TRBJ2-3, with 9 bases fitting TRBD1. This CDR3 region has 15 residues. V gave up 2 bases and J gave up 7 bases; unmatched junction bases: 7. The germline gives CDR1 WNHNN, CDR2 SYGVQD (reference sequence). The DNA of the CDR3 is TGCGCCAGCAGTGAGCGGACAGGGGATGATCATACGCAGTATTTT. As protein: CASSERTGDDHTQYF.

The chain is built from TRBV18 and TRBJ2-1; tentative D call: TRBD2 (6 bases). With 0 bases removed from V and 7 bases from J, the gap between germline ends came to 10 bases. In germline, CDR1 is KGHSH, CDR2 LQKENI. There are 14 residues in the CDR3. The CDR3 nucleotides are TGTGCCAGCTCACCACCGGTTGGGGGGAATGAGCAGTTCTTC. This encodes CASSPPVGGNEQFF.

In this sample, this clone turned up a few times. The chain has TRBV2 and TRBJ1-5, with TRBD1 as a possible D gene (5 bases). The germline V gene encodes CDR1 SNHLY and CDR2 FYNNEI. Trimming removed 5 bases from V and 5 bases from J, with 13 bases in between. The CDR3 consists of 14 residues. The CDR3 reads CASSRDLSHQPQHF. The DNA for the CDR3 is TGTGCCAGCAGTAGGGACCTAAGCCATCAGCCCCAGCATTTT.

The V gene is TRBV4-1, the J gene TRBJ2-5; D unresolved. The germline V gene has CDR1 MGHRA and CDR2 YSYEKL. This CDR3 has 16 amino acids. Trimming shortened V by 4 bases and J by 5 bases, and 20 bases separated the two germline ends. The CDR3 loop is CASSPRRGWPEETQYF. The CDR3 nucleotides are TGCGCCAGCAGCCCTCGGCGCGGCTGGCCGGAGGAGACCCAGTACTTC.

In this sample, this clone turned up once. The rearrangement joins TRBV20-1 to TRBJ2-1; D is perhaps TRBD1 (6 bases). This CDR3 is 11 amino acids long. Germline CDR1 is DFQATT and CDR2 is SNEGSKA (reference sequence). The germline V and J ends were trimmed by 6 bases and 6 bases, with 9 bases remaining between them. The CDR3, as DNA: TGCAGTGCCGAAGGGGGCAATGAGCAGTTCTTC. It yields the protein CSAEGGNEQFF.

The V gene is TRBV10-3, the J gene TRBJ2-5; 8 bases are shared with TRBD2. The trim removed 8 bases at V and 1 base at J, leaving 6 bases unmatched. This CDR3 has 14 residues. Germline-derived CDR1 and CDR2 are ENHRY and SYGVKD. For the CDR3, the DNA is TGTGCCATCCGGGAGGGAGGCAGCCAAGAGACCCAGTACTTC. Translation gives CAIREGGSQETQYF.